The next 24 T cell receptor beta chains were all read from a single sample in a study of T cell responses to AZD1222 COVID-19 vaccine. The method was immunoSEQ multiplex PCR; TCRdb's version includes in-frame clones alone and lacks a portion of them. This repertoire shows approximately 50,000 clones, roughly 88% found once; its top ten account for under 15%. Sample: peripheral blood, taken on day 0 of AZD1222 vaccination. The receptors were gathered from an adult in good health.

The chain carries TRBV9 and TRBJ2-7; the match to TRBD1 covers 9 bases. CDR1 and CDR2 (germline): SGDLS, YYNGEE. The junction had 12 bases not matched to a gene; V was cut back by 4 bases and J by 4 bases. The CDR3 length is 16 residues. CDR3 sequence: CASSPETGTGKYEQYF. Written as DNA, the CDR3 is TGTGCCAGCAGCCCAGAGACCGGGACAGGGAAATACGAGCAGTACTTC. The full variable domain, completed using reference TRBV9 and TRBJ2-7, is DSGVTQTPKHLITATGQRVTLRCSPRSGDLSVYWYQQSLDQGLQFLIQYYNGEERAKGNILERFSAQQFPDLHSELNLSSLELGDSALYFCASSPETGTGKYEQYFGPGTRLTVT.

This clone was recorded a few times. A junction end diverges from the germline sequence, so it may reflect a read error. The chain carries TRBV10-1 and TRBJ2-7; D ambiguous. Per the germline V gene, CDR1 is WNHNN and CDR2 is SYGVQD (reference sequence). The CDR3 has 12 residues. CDR3 amino acids: CASSDLPYGQYF. CDR3 nucleotide sequence: TGCGCCAGCAGTGACCTTCCGTACGGGCAGTACTTC.

The chain joins TRBV11-2 to TRBJ1-5, with a tentative D call TRBD1 (5 bases). Trimming left V 1 base short and J 2 bases short, with 6 bases between. Germline CDR1 reads SGHAT; CDR2 reads FQNNGV. The CDR3 is 14 residues long. CDR3 sequence reads: CASSLAGRNQPQHF. In DNA, the CDR3 is TGTGCCAGCAGCTTAGCGGGGCGCAATCAGCCCCAGCATTTT.

The chain joins TRBV2 to TRBJ1-2; no clear D gene. CDR1 SNHLY and CDR2 FYNNEI come from the germline V gene. The CDR3 covers 14 residues. The V end was cut by 2 bases, the J end by 6 bases, with 13 bases between. The DNA for the CDR3 is TGTGCCAGCAGTGAAACCAGGCCTACAAATGGCTACACCTTC. Its protein is CASSETRPTNGYTF.

The genes are TRBV29-1 and TRBJ1-6; D perhaps matches TRBD1 (5 bases). The germline CDR1 and CDR2 sequences are SQVTM and ANQGSEA. This CDR3 contains 13 residues. V was pared by 6 bases and J by 8 bases, with 14 bases between. CDR3 in DNA: TGCAGCGTAGCAGCAACCAGGGATTCACCCCTCCACTTT. Encoded protein: CSVAATRDSPLHF.

V is TRBV7-8 and J is TRBJ1-6; D is ambiguous. Trimming removed 5 bases at V and 10 bases at J, with 12 bases between. The V gene's germline CDR1 is SGHVS and CDR2 FQNEAQ. There are 13 residues in the CDR3. This chain's CDR3 is CASSREQSSPLHF. As DNA, the CDR3 is TGTGCCAGCAGCCGAGAACAGAGCTCACCCCTCCACTTT.

This clone has just a few counts. The chain carries TRBV15 and TRBJ2-2, with D possibly matching TRBD2 (6 bases). CDR1 is LNHNV, CDR2 YYDKDF, per germline (reference sequence). CDR3 length: 15 residues. V was pared by 5 bases and J by 1 base, with 11 bases between. DNA of the CDR3: TGTGCCACCAGCCGGCGTAGCGGGAACACCGGGGAGCTGTTTTTT. Translated: CATSRRSGNTGELFF.

The chain combines TRBV5-1 with TRBJ1-2; D may be TRBD1 (5 bases). CDR3 length: 13 amino acids. Germline CDR1 is SGHRS and CDR2 is YFSETQ. The V gene lost 7 bases and the J gene lost 2 bases, with 12 bases spanning the gap. CDR3 sequence reads: CASGGEPNYGYTF. The DNA of the CDR3 is TGCGCCAGCGGAGGGGAACCCAACTATGGCTACACCTTC.

The chain carries TRBV15 and TRBJ2-5; maybe TRBD2 (5 bases). The CDR3 loop spans 14 amino acids. Trimming removed 4 bases from V and 5 bases from J, with 14 bases in between. Germline CDR1 and CDR2: LNHNV and YYDKDF (reference sequence). CDR3 DNA sequence: TGTGCCACCAGCACACGGGGAGTAGGGGAGACCCAGTACTTC. This encodes CATSTRGVGETQYF.

The chain links TRBV29-1 to TRBJ1-1; no reliable D call. V lost 1 base and J lost 8, with 8 bases in between. The CDR3 length is 11 residues. Germline V lookup: CDR1 SQVTM, CDR2 ANQGSEA. This CDR3 reads CSVEVTTEAFF. The CDR3 DNA is TGCAGCGTTGAAGTAACGACCGAAGCTTTCTTT.

The CDR3 DNA reads TGTGCCAGCAGCCAAGAATTATCATTGGGGGCCAACGTCCTGACTTTC. Its protein product is CASSQELSLGANVLTF. The chain has TRBV4-2 and TRBJ2-6; D gene unclear. Trimming removed 0 bases from V and 4 bases from J, with 10 bases in between. Germline CDR1 reads LGHNA; CDR2 reads YNFKEQ. This CDR3 has 16 residues.

The rearrangement joins TRBV30 to TRBJ1-5; D unclear. Germline lookup yields CDR1 GTSNPN and CDR2 SVGIG (reference sequence). The CDR3 is made up of 14 amino acids. Deletions cut 1 base from V and 4 bases from J, with 11 bases between. CDR3 DNA sequence: TGTGCCTGGAGTGGGAGTCTCCCTAATCAGCCCCAGCATTTT. Protein: CAWSGSLPNQPQHF. Combining the CDR3 with reference TRBV30 and TRBJ1-5 gives the whole variable domain SQTIHQWPATLVQPVGSPLSLECTVEGTSNPNLYWYRQAAGRGLQLLFYSVGIGQISSEVPQNLSASRPQDRQFILSSKKLLLSDSGFYLCAWSGSLPNQPQHFGDGTRLSIL.

The count of this clone is one. The chain combines TRBV3-1 (or the pseudogene TRBV3-2) with TRBJ1-2; D remains ambiguous. In germline, CDR1 is LGHDT, CDR2 YNNKEL (reference sequence). There are 15 residues in the CDR3. The V end was cut by 1 base, the J end by 11 bases, with 20 bases between. The CDR3 is CASSQVPSGPAFYTF. DNA of the CDR3: TGTGCCAGCAGCCAAGTCCCCAGCGGACCAGCCTTTTACACCTTC.

In nucleotides, the CDR3 is TGTGCCTGGAGTGGACAGGGAAGGGCCGGGGAGCTGTTTTTT. Its protein is CAWSGQGRAGELFF. This chain links TRBV30 with TRBJ2-2, with 7 bases lining up with TRBD1. Germline trimming cut 1 base from V and 6 bases from J; bases unmatched to any gene: 5. Per the germline V gene, CDR1 is GTSNPN and CDR2 is SVGIG (reference sequence). The CDR3 consists of 14 residues.

The chain employs TRBV6-5 and TRBJ2-2, with 10 bases matching TRBD1. Germline V gives CDR1 MNHEY, CDR2 SVGAGI. The CDR3 is 16 amino acids. With V trimmed by 4 bases and J by 4 bases, 6 bases remained unmatched. The CDR3 nucleotides read TGTGCCAGCAGTTCACGGGGACAGGGGCGCACCGGGGAGCTGTTTTTT. Protein: CASSSRGQGRTGELFF.

V and J are TRBV3-1 (or the pseudogene TRBV3-2) and TRBJ1-5, with a tentative D call TRBD1 (6 bases). The CDR3 length is 15 residues. Germline lookup yields CDR1 LGHDT and CDR2 YNNKEL (reference sequence). V lost 2 bases and J lost 6, with 14 bases in between. CDR3 in amino acids: CASSQSRRGGQPQHF. The CDR3 DNA sequence: TGTGCCAGCAGCCAAAGTAGAAGAGGGGGTCAGCCCCAGCATTTT.

The chain is built from TRBV7-8 and TRBJ2-3; D gene unclear. CDR1 SGHVS and CDR2 FQNEAQ come from the germline V gene. Trimming took off 2 bases at V and 1 base at J, with 10 bases between the two ends. This CDR3 spans 15 amino acids. The CDR3 sequence is CASSLQTTGTDTQYF. The CDR3 DNA is TGTGCCAGCAGCTTACAGACAACGGGCACAGATACGCAGTATTTT.

The rearrangement uses TRBV9 and TRBJ1-2, with TRBD1 as a possible D gene (6 bases). Germline V gene sequence: CDR1 SGDLS, CDR2 YYNGEE. Trimming removed 6 bases from V and 1 base from J, with 13 bases in between. The CDR3 runs to 14 residues. CDR3 sequence (DNA): TGTGCCAGCAATACAGGGAACTATAACTATGGCTACACCTTC. Its translation: CASNTGNYNYGYTF.

This sequence joins TRBV25-1 and TRBJ2-7; 7 positions match TRBD1. V was pared by 4 bases and J by 3 bases, with 9 bases of the junction left unmatched. The CDR3 runs to 15 residues. Germline V gives CDR1 MGHDK, CDR2 SYGVNS. The CDR3 nucleotides read TGTGCCAGCAGTGGAACGACAGGGAATCTCTACGAGCAGTACTTC. It codes for CASSGTTGNLYEQYF.

The chain links TRBV6-2 or TRBV6-3 to TRBJ2-1, with 7 bases lining up with TRBD2. The length of the CDR3 is 16 residues. With V trimmed by 0 bases and J by 4 bases, 6 bases remained unmatched. The germline gives CDR1 MNHEY, CDR2 SVGEGT. For the CDR3, the DNA is TGTGCCAGCAGTTACTCGAGTTGGGAGGGATACAATGAGCAGTTCTTC. Encoded protein: CASSYSSWEGYNEQFF.

This chain joins TRBV2 and TRBJ2-2; D gene ambiguous. CDR3 length: 14 residues. CDR1 is SNHLY and CDR2 is FYNNEI in the germline V gene. V was cut by 6 bases and J by 0 bases, with 8 bases left in between. The CDR3 DNA reads TGTGCCAGCAGGGTTCACCCGAACACCGGGGAGCTGTTTTTT. This translates into CASRVHPNTGELFF.

V gene TRBV13 combines with J gene TRBJ1-5, with D tentatively TRBD1 (5 bases). The CDR3 has 14 amino acids. The V end lost 4 bases, the J end lost 1 base, and 8 bases lay between the germline ends. Per the germline V gene, CDR1 is PRHDT and CDR2 is FYEKMQ (reference sequence). The DNA for the CDR3 is TGTGCCAGCAGCTCAGGACACAGCAATCAGCCCCAGCATTTT. This translates into CASSSGHSNQPQHF.

This chain links TRBV19 with TRBJ1-2; D unclear. Trimming took off 5 bases at V and 2 bases at J, with 15 bases between the two ends. The germline V gene has CDR1 LNHDA and CDR2 SQIVND (reference sequence). The CDR3 runs 15 residues. The CDR3 DNA reads TGTGCCAGTAGTTCCGGGAAGGGAGGAAACTATGGCTACACCTTC. Translated, it gives CASSSGKGGNYGYTF.

This clone appeared a single time. The J gene is TRBJ1-4, the V gene TRBV10-3; D not certain. The CDR3 has 10 residues. In germline, CDR1 is ENHRY, CDR2 SYGVKD. Trimming stripped 9 bases from V and 6 bases from J, with 5 bases between. Here the CDR3 DNA reads TGTGCCATGGGTTATGAAAAACTGTTTTTT. Protein sequence: CAMGYEKLFF.